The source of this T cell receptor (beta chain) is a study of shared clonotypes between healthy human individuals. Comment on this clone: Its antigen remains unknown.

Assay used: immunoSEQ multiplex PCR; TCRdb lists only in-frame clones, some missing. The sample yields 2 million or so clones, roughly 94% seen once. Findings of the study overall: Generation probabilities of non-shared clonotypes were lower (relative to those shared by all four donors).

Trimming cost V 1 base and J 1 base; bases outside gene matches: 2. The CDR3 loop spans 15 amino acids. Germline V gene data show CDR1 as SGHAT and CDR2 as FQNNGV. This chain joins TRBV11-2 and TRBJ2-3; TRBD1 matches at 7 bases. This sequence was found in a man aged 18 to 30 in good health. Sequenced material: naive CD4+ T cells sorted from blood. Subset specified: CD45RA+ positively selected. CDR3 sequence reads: CASSLVGTGTDTQYF. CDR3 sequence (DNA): TGTGCCAGCAGCTTAGTAGGGACAGGCACAGATACGCAGTATTTT.